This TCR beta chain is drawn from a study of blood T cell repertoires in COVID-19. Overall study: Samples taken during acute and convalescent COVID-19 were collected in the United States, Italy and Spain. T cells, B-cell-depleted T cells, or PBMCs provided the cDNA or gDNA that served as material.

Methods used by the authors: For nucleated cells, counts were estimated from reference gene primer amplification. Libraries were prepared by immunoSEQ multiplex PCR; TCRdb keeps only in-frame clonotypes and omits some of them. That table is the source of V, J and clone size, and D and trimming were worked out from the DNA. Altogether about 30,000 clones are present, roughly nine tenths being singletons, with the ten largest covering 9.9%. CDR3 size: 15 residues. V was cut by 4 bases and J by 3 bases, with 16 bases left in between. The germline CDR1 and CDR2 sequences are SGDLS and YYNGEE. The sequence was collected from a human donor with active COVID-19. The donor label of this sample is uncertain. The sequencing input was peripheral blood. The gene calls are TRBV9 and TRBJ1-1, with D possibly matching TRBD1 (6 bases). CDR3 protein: CASSRKQGIDTEAFF. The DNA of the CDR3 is TGTGCCAGCAGCCGCAAACAGGGAATAGACACTGAAGCTTTCTTT.